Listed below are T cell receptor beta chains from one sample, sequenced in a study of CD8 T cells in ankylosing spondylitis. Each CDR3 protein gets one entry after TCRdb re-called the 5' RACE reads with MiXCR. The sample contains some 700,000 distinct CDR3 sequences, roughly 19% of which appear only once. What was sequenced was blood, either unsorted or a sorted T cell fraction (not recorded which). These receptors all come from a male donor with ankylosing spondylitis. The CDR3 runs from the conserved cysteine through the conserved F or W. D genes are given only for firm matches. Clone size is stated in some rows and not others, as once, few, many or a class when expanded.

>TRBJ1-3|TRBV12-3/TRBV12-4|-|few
TGTGCCAGCAGTTTAGGGCCTGGAAACACCATATATTTT
CASSLGPGNTIYF
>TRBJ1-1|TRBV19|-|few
TGTGCCAGTAGTGTGGTCCCACGCAGTAACACTGAAGCTTTCTTT
CASSVVPRSNTEAFF
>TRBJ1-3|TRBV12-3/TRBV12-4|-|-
TGTGCCAGCAGCCGTAAGGACCTGGGGGCCGGAAACACCATATATTTT
CASSRKDLGAGNTIYF
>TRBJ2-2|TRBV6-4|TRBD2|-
TGTGCCAGCAGACCACTAGCGGCGAACACCGGGGAGCTGTTTTTT
CASRPLAANTGELFF
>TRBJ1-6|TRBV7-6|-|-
TGTGCCAGCAGCTTAGTTCCAGAAGTAAATTCACCCCTCCACTTT
CASSLVPEVNSPLHF
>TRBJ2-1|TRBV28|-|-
TGTGCCAGCCGATTTCGACCAGACAATGAGCAGTTCTTC
CASRFRPDNEQFF
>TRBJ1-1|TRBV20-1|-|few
TGCAGTGCTATCCGGACACCGAACACTGAAGCTTTCTTT
CSAIRTPNTEAFF
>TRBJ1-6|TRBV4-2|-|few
TGTGCCAGCAGCCAAGATCCTGCCAGGTCAGGATCACCCCTCCACTTT
CASSQDPARSGSPLHF
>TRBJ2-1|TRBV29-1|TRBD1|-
TGCAGCGTTGCGGGCAGGGGGCGCATGGGGTACAATGAGCAGTTCTTC
CSVAGRGRMGYNEQFF
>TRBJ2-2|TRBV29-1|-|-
TGCAGCGTTGAATTTGAGAACACCGGGGAGCTGTTTTTT
CSVEFENTGELFF
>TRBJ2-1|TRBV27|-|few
TGTGCCAGCACCCCCTTCGGGCTTTACAATGAGCAGTTCTTC
CASTPFGLYNEQFF
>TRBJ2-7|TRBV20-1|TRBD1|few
TGCAGTGCTAGAGATTTGAGACAGGGGGCATACGAGCAGTACTTC
CSARDLRQGAYEQYF
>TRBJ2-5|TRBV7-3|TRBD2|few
TGTGCCAGCAGTAAATGGGGAGGGGAGACCCAGTACTTC
CASSKWGGETQYF
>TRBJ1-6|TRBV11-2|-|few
TGTGCCAGCAGCTTAGATTGGGGGGCAGCGCATTCACCCCTCCACTTT
CASSLDWGAAHSPLHF
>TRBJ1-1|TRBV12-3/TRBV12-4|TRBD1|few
TGTGCCAGCAGCCCCGGGACAGGGGGAAGGTGGACTGAAGCTTTCTTT
CASSPGTGGRWTEAFF
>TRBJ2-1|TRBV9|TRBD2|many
TGTGCCAGCAGCAGAAATAGCGGGAGTTACAATGAGCAGTTCTTC
CASSRNSGSYNEQFF
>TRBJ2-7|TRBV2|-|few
TGTGCCAGCCGACGAAGGACCTACGAGCAGTACTTC
CASRRRTYEQYF
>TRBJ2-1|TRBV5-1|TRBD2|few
TGCGCCAGCAGCTTGACTAGCGGGGGGCCGCCGTACAATGAGCAGTTCTTC
CASSLTSGGPPYNEQFF
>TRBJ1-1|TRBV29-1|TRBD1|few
TGCAGCGTCGCTGGGACAGGACTAAACACTGAAGCTTTCTTT
CSVAGTGLNTEAFF
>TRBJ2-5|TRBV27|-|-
TGTACCAGCAGTTTATTCGCGGGGTCCGTGGAGACCCAGTACTTC
CTSSLFAGSVETQYF
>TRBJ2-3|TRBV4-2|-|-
TGTGCCAGCAGGTGGGGACCCACAGATACGCAGTATTTT
CASRWGPTDTQYF
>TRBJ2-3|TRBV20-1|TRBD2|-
TGCAGTGCTCCCGGGACTAGCGGGAGCTCTAGCACAGATACGCAGTATTTT
CSAPGTSGSSSTDTQYF
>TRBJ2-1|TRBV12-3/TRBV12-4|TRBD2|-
TGTGCCAGCAGTTCCCCTACTCTAGCGGGAGTATCAAATGAGCAGTTCTTC
CASSSPTLAGVSNEQFF